The rows below give T cell receptor beta chains drawn from one sample of a study of vaccination effects on CD4 cells after COVID-19. These receptors lack a known antigen. Here immunoSEQ multiplex PCR was the method, and the copy in TCRdb shows in-frame clones only, minus some. The sample contains about 48,000 clones, around three quarters of which appear only once. The sample was CD4+ T cells from PBMCs cultured with HCoV-OC43 spike peptides, taken after COVID-19 vaccination. The receptor set was obtained from a human donor who received a COVID-19 vaccine. Both conserved end residues are trimmed from each CDR3. Each record gives: CDR3 protein, J gene, CDR3 length, V gene.

CDR3 protein: ASSVTGGYEQY
J gene: TRBJ2-7
CDR3 length: 11
V gene: TRBV5-1

CDR3 protein: ASSEGTIQETQY
J gene: TRBJ2-5
CDR3 length: 12
V gene: TRBV6-1

CDR3 protein: ASSLSPGANSPLH
J gene: TRBJ1-6
CDR3 length: 13
V gene: TRBV5-5

CDR3 protein: AWSRGGNTEAF
J gene: TRBJ1-1
CDR3 length: 11
V gene: TRBV30

CDR3 protein: ASSLGSTDTNEKLF
J gene: TRBJ1-4
CDR3 length: 14
V gene: TRBV5-1

CDR3 protein: ASSQAWNSSSYNSPLH
J gene: TRBJ1-6
CDR3 length: 16
V gene: TRBV4-1

CDR3 protein: ASSFRDRVYTGELF
J gene: TRBJ2-2
CDR3 length: 14
V gene: TRBV5-6

CDR3 protein: ASRGETEAF
J gene: TRBJ1-1
CDR3 length: 9
V gene: TRBV5-1

CDR3 protein: ASSVRSSYNEQF
J gene: TRBJ2-1
CDR3 length: 12
V gene: TRBV2

CDR3 protein: ASSWGDLTTGELF
J gene: TRBJ2-2
CDR3 length: 13
V gene: TRBV5-1

CDR3 protein: ASSLGGDRARQPQH
J gene: TRBJ1-5
CDR3 length: 14
V gene: TRBV5-6

CDR3 protein: ASIRSISTNEKLF
J gene: TRBJ1-4
CDR3 length: 13
V gene: TRBV19

CDR3 protein: ASSLGGGLNNSPLH
J gene: TRBJ1-6
CDR3 length: 14
V gene: TRBV7-9

CDR3 protein: ASAEARYGYT
J gene: TRBJ1-2
CDR3 length: 10
V gene: TRBV19

CDR3 protein: ASSPGRSSYNEQF
J gene: TRBJ2-1
CDR3 length: 13
V gene: TRBV18

CDR3 protein: ASTNGGAGFTGELF
J gene: TRBJ2-2
CDR3 length: 14
V gene: TRBV19

CDR3 protein: ASSLEYEQY
J gene: TRBJ2-7
CDR3 length: 9
V gene: TRBV25-1

CDR3 protein: ASRDVQETQY
J gene: TRBJ2-5
CDR3 length: 10
V gene: TRBV27

CDR3 protein: ASSSPGQLSPLH
J gene: TRBJ1-6
CDR3 length: 12
V gene: TRBV28

CDR3 protein: ASSLDYNNEQF
J gene: TRBJ2-1
CDR3 length: 11
V gene: TRBV2

CDR3 protein: ASSQDPHGGRGNTIY
J gene: TRBJ1-3
CDR3 length: 15
V gene: TRBV9

CDR3 protein: ASSGLAGNYEQY
J gene: TRBJ2-7
CDR3 length: 12
V gene: TRBV2

CDR3 protein: ASSVDNGNTIY
J gene: TRBJ1-3
CDR3 length: 11
V gene: TRBV9

CDR3 protein: AWIRTSGNTIY
J gene: TRBJ1-3
CDR3 length: 11
V gene: TRBV30

CDR3 protein: ASSKGTGAYEQY
J gene: TRBJ2-7
CDR3 length: 12
V gene: TRBV6-5

CDR3 protein: ASSSRGGTGGGEQY
J gene: TRBJ2-7
CDR3 length: 14
V gene: TRBV7-9

CDR3 protein: ASSYRPGGGTEAF
J gene: TRBJ1-1
CDR3 length: 13
V gene: TRBV6-5

CDR3 protein: ATSASDREGTEAF
J gene: TRBJ1-1
CDR3 length: 13
V gene: TRBV24-1

CDR3 protein: ASSTAGLPTDTQY
J gene: TRBJ2-3
CDR3 length: 13
V gene: TRBV19